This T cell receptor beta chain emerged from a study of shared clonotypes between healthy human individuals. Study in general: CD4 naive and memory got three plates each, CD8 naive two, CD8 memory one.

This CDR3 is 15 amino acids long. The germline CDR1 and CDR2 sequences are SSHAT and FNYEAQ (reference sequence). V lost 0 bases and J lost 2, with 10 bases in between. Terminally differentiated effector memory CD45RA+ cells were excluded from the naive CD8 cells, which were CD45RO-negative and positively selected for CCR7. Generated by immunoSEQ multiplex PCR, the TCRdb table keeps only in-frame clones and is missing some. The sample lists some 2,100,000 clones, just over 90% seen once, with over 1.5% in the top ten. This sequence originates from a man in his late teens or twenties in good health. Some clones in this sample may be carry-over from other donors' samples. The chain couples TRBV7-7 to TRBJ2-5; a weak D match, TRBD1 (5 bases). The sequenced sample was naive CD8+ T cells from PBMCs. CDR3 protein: CASSLALRQQETQYF. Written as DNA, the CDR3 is TGTGCCAGCAGCTTAGCGTTACGACAGCAAGAGACCCAGTACTTC.